This TCR beta chain was captured in a study of blood T cells in healthy people across ages. Study-wide context: Capturing about one barcoded beta molecule per two T cells was achieved by template switching.

Alongside a J-beta primer mix, a sample-barcoded 5' primer served in a second PCR lasting about 7 to 12 cycles. Each cDNA molecule carried a tag from a template-switch adaptor that contained 12 random nucleotides. TCRdb used MiXCR to reprocess the 5' RACE reads, holding one entry per CDR3 protein. The table includes 1.5 million to 1.8 million distinct CDR3 sequences, around 40% detected once. The study's findings and limits: Naive T cell percentage showed a strong correlation with TCR beta diversity. Considered underestimates were the diversity estimates obtained from one million T cells.

This clonotype was counted only a few times. Its antigen is unknown. Germline V lookup: CDR1 SGHTA, CDR2 FQGNSA. Trimming removed 5 bases from V and 4 bases from J; junction bases left unmatched: 14. The CDR3 totals 17 residues. This TCR came from a woman under 30 in good health. The rearrangement uses TRBV7-2 and TRBJ1-2; 9 bases match TRBD1. Sequenced input: blood. The CDR3 reads CASSPTLGTGISYGYTF. CDR3 DNA: TGTGCCAGCAGCCCTACCCTCGGGACAGGGATCTCCTATGGCTACACCTTC.